These 29 T cell receptor beta chains were all obtained from the same sample, sequenced in a study of cytomegalovirus exposure and HLA in healthy donors (dated by TCRdb to about 2017). The library was generated by the immunoSEQ multiplex PCR assay. A mixture of 60 forward primers for TCR Vbeta segments and 13 reverse primers for TCR Jbeta segments was used in the multiplex PCR. Sourced from immuneACCESS, this table was stored by TCRdb with only in-frame sequences that have V and J called. A share of the clones is absent; for the studies checked, an unresolved V gene accounts for under half, and the remainder has no known explanation. For this sample there are roughly 74,000 clones; about four fifths appear just once. The ten largest make up around 1.5% of the sample. The material sequenced was PBMCs. Receptor source: a man in his forties in good health and CMV-seronegative.

The V and J genes are TRBV9 and TRBJ2-1, with D possibly being TRBD1 (7 bases). Germline loops: CDR1 SGDLS, CDR2 YYNGEE. V shed 2 bases and J shed 5 bases, with 14 bases lying between them. The CDR3 is 15 amino acids. CDR3 DNA sequence: TGTGCCAGCAGCGTTAGGCCAGGGGGGAACAATGAGCAGTTCTTC. This translates into CASSVRPGGNNEQFF.

The table lists this clone with a few counts. CDR3 in DNA: TGTGCCAGCAGCTGGGACAGGGACAGAAATGAGCAGTTCTTC. Amino acids: CASSWDRDRNEQFF. This rearrangement joins TRBV7-9 to TRBJ2-1, with TRBD1 identical over 9 bases. The CDR3 consists of 14 residues. The V and J ends lost 4 bases and 7 bases, in that order; junction bases with no gene match: 5. Germline V gives CDR1 SEHNR, CDR2 FQNEAQ (reference sequence).

This sequence joins TRBV5-1 and TRBJ2-5; 14 bases align to TRBD2. The CDR3 covers 16 residues. V was clipped by 4 bases and J by 3 bases; unmatched bases: 5. CDR1 and CDR2 from the germline V gene are SGHRS and YFSETQ. In DNA, the CDR3 is TGCGCCAGCAGCGCGGAGGGACTAGCGGGAGAAGAGACCCAGTACTTC. Translated, it gives CASSAEGLAGEETQYF.

The chain combines TRBV5-4 with TRBJ1-4; possibly TRBD1 for D (5 bases). The CDR3 has 14 amino acids. Germline-derived CDR1 and CDR2 are SGHNT and YYREEE (reference sequence). V lost 2 bases to trimming and J lost 7 bases, with 12 bases between them. The DNA for the CDR3 is TGTGCCAGCAGCTTCAACGCCGGGGGTGAAAAACTGTTTTTT. It yields the protein CASSFNAGGEKLFF.

Only a few counts were recorded for this clone. V is TRBV7-2 and J is TRBJ1-5; D gene ambiguous. The CDR3 has 13 amino acids. V lost 0 bases to trimming and J lost 5 bases, with 5 bases between them. CDR1 is SGHTA, CDR2 FQGNSA, per germline. CDR3 in DNA: TGTGCCAGCAGCTTAGCGGCGGATCAGCCCCAGCATTTT. Residues: CASSLAADQPQHF.

This clone came up once. The chain uses TRBV19 and TRBJ2-3; 10 nucleotides line up with TRBD2. Trimming removed 1 base from V and 6 bases from J; junction bases left unmatched: 4. This CDR3 is built from 15 residues. Germline V gene sequence: CDR1 LNHDA, CDR2 SQIVND (reference sequence). The CDR3 DNA reads as TGTGCCAGTAGTATAGGACTAGCGGGTCCCGATACGCAGTATTTT. This translates into CASSIGLAGPDTQYF.

The gene calls are TRBV5-1 and TRBJ2-1; possibly TRBD1 for D (5 bases). CDR1 SGHRS and CDR2 YFSETQ come from the germline V gene. V was trimmed by 0 bases and J by 3 bases, leaving 16 bases between them. CDR3 length equals 17 residues. The CDR3 region is CASSLVGLGHIYNEQFF. As DNA, the CDR3 is TGCGCCAGCAGCTTGGTGGGCCTAGGACATATCTACAATGAGCAGTTCTTC.

The CDR3 DNA is TGTGCCAGCAGCGGGACTACCAGCACAGATACGCAGTATTTT. As protein: CASSGTTSTDTQYF. The V gene is TRBV28, the J gene TRBJ2-3; 7 bases match TRBD2. The ends lost 6 bases at V and 0 bases at J; junction bases unmatched: 3. The CDR3 loop spans 14 amino acids. CDR1 is MDHEN, CDR2 SYDVKM, per germline. Variable domain in full (rest from reference TRBV28 and TRBJ2-3): DVKVTQSSRYLVKRTGEKVFLECVQDMDHENMFWYRQDPGLGLRLIYFSYDVKMKEKGDIPEGYSVSREKKERFSLILESASTNQTSMYLCASSGTTSTDTQYFGPGTRLTVL.

The genes are TRBV25-1 and TRBJ2-1; 10 bases are a match to TRBD1. Germline CDR1 and CDR2: MGHDK and SYGVNS. CDR3 length: 18 amino acids. Trimming cost V 5 bases and J 10 bases; bases outside gene matches: 20. As DNA, the CDR3 is TGTGCCAGCAGTACCCTGGGGGGGGACAGGGGAAGACGGGGGGAGCAGTTCTTC. Residues: CASSTLGGDRGRRGEQFF.

The chain uses TRBV19 and TRBJ1-1; D gene ambiguous. With 8 bases removed from V and 1 base from J, the gap between germline ends came to 11 bases. CDR3 length equals 13 residues. Per the germline V gene, CDR1 is LNHDA and CDR2 is SQIVND (reference sequence). This CDR3 is CASFEPRNTEAFF. Here the CDR3 DNA reads TGTGCCAGTTTTGAGCCTCGGAACACTGAAGCTTTCTTT. Full variable domain (outside the CDR3, taken from reference TRBV19 and TRBJ1-1): DGGITQSPKYLFRKEGQNVTLSCEQNLNHDAMYWYRQDPGQGLRLIYYSQIVNDFQKGDIAEGYSVSREKKESFPLTVTSAQKNPTAFYLCASFEPRNTEAFFGQGTRLTVV.

The chain carries TRBV7-8 and TRBJ1-5; possible D gene TRBD1, 5 bases. Germline assignment: CDR1 SGHVS and CDR2 FQNEAQ. This CDR3 has 17 amino acids. V was pared by 0 bases and J by 3 bases, with 15 bases between. The CDR3 region has the DNA TGTGCCAGCAGCTTAGCGTACGGGGGAGGGAACAATCAGCCCCAGCATTTT. Translating gives CASSLAYGGGNNQPQHF.

CDR3 DNA: TGCGCCAGCAGCTCCGTCGCGGGGGGGGACACTGAAGCTTTCTTT. Translated: CASSSVAGGDTEAFF. This chain uses TRBV5-1 with TRBJ1-1; the D gene is possibly TRBD1 (5 bases). The CDR3 spans 15 residues. Looked up from germline, CDR1 is SGHRS and CDR2 is YFSETQ. V lost 3 bases to trimming and J lost 3 bases, with 15 bases between them.

The chain is built from TRBV12-5 and TRBJ2-3, with 11 bases identical to TRBD1. Trimming removed 4 bases from V and 4 bases from J; junction bases left unmatched: 1. The CDR3 extends over 14 amino acids. The germline gives CDR1 LGHNT, CDR2 FRNRAP. For the CDR3, the DNA is TGTGCTAGTGGTTCGGGACAGGGGGCAGATACGCAGTATTTT. As protein: CASGSGQGADTQYF.

The chain combines TRBV28 with TRBJ1-4; TRBD1 is a possible D gene (6 bases). Trimming pared 10 bases from V and 7 bases from J, leaving 19 bases between. Germline V gene data show CDR1 as MDHEN and CDR2 as SYDVKM. The CDR3 has 14 amino acids. The CDR3 sequence: CATTSIGGGEKLFF. Here the CDR3 DNA reads TGTGCCACGACATCCATAGGGGGTGGTGAAAAACTGTTTTTT.

V is TRBV30 and J is TRBJ2-7; D is undetermined. V was pared by 0 bases and J by 4 bases, with 4 bases between. Germline V CDR1 and CDR2: GTSNPN, SVGIG (reference sequence). This CDR3 is built from 11 residues. The CDR3 DNA reads as TGTGCCTGGAGTGTATCTTACGAGCAGTACTTC. It encodes CAWSVSYEQYF.

This sequence joins TRBV21-1 and TRBJ2-6; the table's D call TRBD1 went unverified against the DNA. TRBV21-1 represents a pseudogene. The CDR3 contains 21 residues. CDR3: CASSKANANDRESAGANVLTF. CDR3 in DNA: TGTGCCAGCAGCAAAGCAAACGCAAATGACAGGGAGAGCGCTGGGGCCAACGTCCTGACTTTC.

V is TRBV19 and J is TRBJ2-3; 9 nucleotides align to TRBD1. CDR1 and CDR2 from the germline V gene are LNHDA and SQIVND (reference sequence). The V gene end was trimmed by 6 bases and the J gene end by 6 bases; junction bases not matched to a gene: 10. CDR3 length: 15 residues. CDR3 DNA sequence: TGTGCCAGTAGAAAAGGGGACAGGGCCCTTGATACGCAGTATTTT. Translation: CASRKGDRALDTQYF.

This chain connects TRBV7-9 to TRBJ1-1; 8 positions agree with TRBD1. Per the germline V gene, CDR1 is SEHNR and CDR2 is FQNEAQ (reference sequence). V lost 5 bases to trimming and J lost 5 bases; unmatched junction nucleotides: 10. The CDR3 runs to 15 residues. The DNA of the CDR3 is TGTGCCAGCAGCCCCACCAGGGGGCAGAGGACTGAAGCTTTCTTT. Translated: CASSPTRGQRTEAFF.

This clone was recorded only once. This chain joins TRBV28 and TRBJ2-7, with D tentatively TRBD2 (6 bases). The CDR3 is 14 residues long. Germline values: CDR1 MDHEN, CDR2 SYDVKM. V gave up 8 bases and J gave up 4 bases, with 18 bases separating them. CDR3 protein: CASASKTRRYEQYF. CDR3 DNA: TGTGCCAGCGCATCTAAGACTAGAAGGTACGAGCAGTACTTC.

This clone was counted once. The J gene is TRBJ2-1, the V gene TRBV28; TRBD2 matches 14 bases. After removal of 5 bases from V and 10 bases from J, the junction contained 7 bases not matched to a gene. Germline V gives CDR1 MDHEN, CDR2 SYDVKM. This CDR3 region has 15 residues. CDR3 region: CASSPGTSGSKEQFF. The CDR3 DNA reads TGTGCCAGCAGTCCCGGGACTAGCGGGAGTAAGGAGCAGTTCTTC. Looking up the rest from reference TRBV28 and TRBJ2-1 gives the full variable domain: DVKVTQSSRYLVKRTGEKVFLECVQDMDHENMFWYRQDPGLGLRLIYFSYDVKMKEKGDIPEGYSVSREKKERFSLILESASTNQTSMYLCASSPGTSGSKEQFFGPGTRLTVL.

The chain links TRBV30 to TRBJ1-1, with TRBD1 matching 8 bases. CDR1 and CDR2 from the germline V gene are GTSNPN and SVGIG (reference sequence). The CDR3 extends over 14 amino acids. Trimming cost V 8 bases and J 0 bases; bases outside gene matches: 8. CDR3 in amino acids: CAASQGVVNTEAFF. Written as DNA, the CDR3 is TGTGCCGCCTCACAGGGGGTCGTGAACACTGAAGCTTTCTTT.

This chain connects TRBV6-5 to TRBJ2-1, with a weak D call TRBD1 (6 bases). Per germline, CDR1 MNHEY and CDR2 SVGAGI. With 2 bases removed from V and 7 bases from J, the gap between germline ends came to 9 bases. The CDR3 covers 13 residues. The CDR3 spells CASSYGQPNEQFF. As DNA, the CDR3 is TGTGCCAGCAGTTACGGACAGCCAAATGAGCAGTTCTTC.

This clone was seen more than once but under ten times. V and J are TRBV28 and TRBJ2-7; D unclear. V lost 6 bases to trimming and J lost 3 bases, with 6 bases between them. The CDR3 sequence is 11 residues long. CDR1 is MDHEN and CDR2 is SYDVKM in the germline V gene. CDR3 amino acids: CASSQDYEQYF. In DNA, the CDR3 is TGTGCCAGCAGCCAGGACTACGAGCAGTACTTC.

This chain uses TRBV4-2 with TRBJ2-2, with a possible D match to TRBD2 (6 bases). From germline, CDR1 is LGHNA and CDR2 YNFKEQ. The V gene lost 5 bases and the J gene lost 1 base, with 11 bases spanning the gap. The CDR3 runs to 15 residues. The CDR3 sequence: CASSWGSGNTGELFF. The CDR3 DNA is TGTGCCAGCAGCTGGGGTAGCGGGAACACCGGGGAGCTGTTTTTT.

The chain joins TRBV6-5 to TRBJ1-5, with D uncertain. Trimming took off 4 bases at V and 6 bases at J, with 13 bases between the two ends. The CDR3 is 14 amino acids. Germline CDR1 and CDR2: MNHEY and SVGAGI. CDR3 bases: TGTGCCAGCAGTTCCTTCCTACCCCCTCAGCCCCAGCATTTT. It specifies CASSSFLPPQPQHF.

The V call is TRBV2, the J call TRBJ1-2; D not certain. There are 13 residues in the CDR3. Germline V gives CDR1 SNHLY, CDR2 FYNNEI. V lost 11 bases and J 0 bases, leaving 13 bases between the germline ends. The CDR3 DNA reads TGTGCCTCCAGAGGCAGAACTAACTATGGCTACACCTTC. Residues: CASRGRTNYGYTF.

This CDR3 is CAGGWSAEGDTQYF. The CDR3 DNA follows: TGTGCTGGGGGGTGGAGCGCGGAAGGGGATACGCAGTATTTT. V and J are TRBV12-5 and TRBJ2-3; possible D gene TRBD2, 6 bases. The CDR3 is 14 residues long. CDR1 and CDR2 (germline): LGHNT, FRNRAP. V was shortened by 11 bases and J by 6 bases, with 21 bases between the two germline ends.

The chain links TRBV18 to TRBJ1-3; D is unclear. This CDR3 is built from 17 residues. Trimming took 3 bases from V and 5 from J, leaving 20 bases between them. Germline V CDR1 and CDR2: KGHSH, LQKENI. In DNA, the CDR3 is TGTGCCAGCTCACCCCAGGCGGCACGGGGAACTCGAAACACCATATATTTT. Encoded protein: CASSPQAARGTRNTIYF. Full variable domain (missing parts from reference TRBV18 and TRBJ1-3): NAGVMQNPRHLVRRRGQEARLRCSPMKGHSHVYWYRQLPEEGLKFMVYLQKENIIDESGMPKERFSAEFPKEGPSILRIQQVVRGDSAAYFCASSPQAARGTRNTIYFGEGSWLTVV.

V is TRBV19 and J is TRBJ1-2, with D possibly being TRBD1 (5 bases). V gave up 6 bases and J gave up 8 bases, with 16 bases separating them. The CDR3 is made up of 13 amino acids. CDR1 and CDR2 (germline): LNHDA, SQIVND (reference sequence). The CDR3 is CASSTDRISGYTF. The CDR3 DNA follows: TGTGCCAGTAGCACCGACAGAATCTCCGGCTACACCTTC.